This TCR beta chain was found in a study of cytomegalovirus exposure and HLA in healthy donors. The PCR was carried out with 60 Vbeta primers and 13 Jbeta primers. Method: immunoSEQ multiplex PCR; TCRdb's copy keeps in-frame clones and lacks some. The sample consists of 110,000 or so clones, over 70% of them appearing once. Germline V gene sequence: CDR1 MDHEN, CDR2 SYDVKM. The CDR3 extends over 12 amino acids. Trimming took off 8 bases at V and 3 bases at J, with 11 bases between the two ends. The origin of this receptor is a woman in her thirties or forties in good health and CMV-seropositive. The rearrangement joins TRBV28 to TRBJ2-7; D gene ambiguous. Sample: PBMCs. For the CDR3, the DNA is TGTGCCAGCCATGGAGTAAGCTACGAGCAGTACTTC. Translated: CASHGVSYEQYF.